This T cell receptor beta chain comes out of a study of blood T cell repertoires in COVID-19. Looking at the study overall: The United States, Italy and Spain provided the acute and convalescent COVID-19 samples. In each case, the material was cDNA or gDNA derived from T cells, B-cell-depleted T cells, or PBMCs.

With 5 bases clipped from V and 1 base from J, the junction kept 4 bases outside the gene matches. This CDR3 spans 14 amino acids. In germline, CDR1 is SGDLS, CDR2 YYNGEE. This clone showed up just once. In the original processing: The assay estimated nucleated cells by amplifying reference gene primers. Produced via immunoSEQ multiplex PCR; TCRdb's table is partial and in-frame only. D and trimming were read from the DNA, whereas the V and J calls and clone size are those reported in that table. Of approximately 84,000 clones listed, 60% to 75% are singletons. The chain carries TRBV9 and TRBJ2-5, with 8 bases identical to TRBD2. The sequence derives from a man aged 50 to 60 with active or convalescent COVID-19. Sequencing was performed on peripheral blood. The CDR3 coding sequence is TGTGCCAGCAGTTTCGGGGGGGCCCAAGAGACCCAGTACTTC. Amino acids: CASSFGGAQETQYF.